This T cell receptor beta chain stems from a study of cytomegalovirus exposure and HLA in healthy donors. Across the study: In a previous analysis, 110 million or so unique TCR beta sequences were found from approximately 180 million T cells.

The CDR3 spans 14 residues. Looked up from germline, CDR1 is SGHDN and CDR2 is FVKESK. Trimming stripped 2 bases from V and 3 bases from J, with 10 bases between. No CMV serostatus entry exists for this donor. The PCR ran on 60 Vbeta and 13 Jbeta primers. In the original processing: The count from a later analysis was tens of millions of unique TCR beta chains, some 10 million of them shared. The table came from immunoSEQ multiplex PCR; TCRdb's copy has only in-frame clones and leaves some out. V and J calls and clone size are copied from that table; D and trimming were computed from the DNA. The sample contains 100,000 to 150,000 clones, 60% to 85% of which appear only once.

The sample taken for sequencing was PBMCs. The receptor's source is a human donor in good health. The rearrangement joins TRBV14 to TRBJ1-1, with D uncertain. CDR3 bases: TGTGCCAGCAGCCAAACGGGAACTGACACTGAAGCTTTCTTT. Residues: CASSQTGTDTEAFF.